This paragraph reports one T cell receptor (beta chain). No antigen is known for it. No base-level quality is on record; no much larger clone is a single base apart. This specimen belongs to a study of CD8 T cells in Susac syndrome (dated by TCRdb to about 2019). Background for the entire study: Among the Susac syndrome patients who were sequenced, clinically active disease was present in about 6 and clinical remission was observed in about eight. At blood withdrawal, Susac syndrome patients were therapy-naive, treated with corticosteroids (with IVIg additionally given to some), or treated with IVIg alone. Repertoire sequencing was used to test whether CD8+ T cell activation and differentiation in Susac syndrome was antigen driven.

RNA was extracted with the RNeasy kit and about 0.45 to 1 ug was reverse transcribed using random hexamers. The immunoSEQ multiplex PCR assay, covering 54 Vbeta and 13 Jbeta segments, was used to amplify TCR beta CDR3 regions. PCR amplification bias was corrected using a synthetic template baseline for primer optimization and computational correction. As for the original processing: Reads were annotated to V, D and J genes per IMGT and analyzed with immunoSEQ Analyzer, keeping only productive sequences. Clonality was calculated as one minus the Shannon entropy normalized by log2 of the number of productive unique sequences. For each patient and control, public and private clones were evaluated within the 100 most prevalent clones. A clone was defined as Susac-specific if it was absent from the healthy and MS cohorts, from roughly 980 published viral clones and from other ImmuneACCESS disease sequences. Using fastp at Q25 and MiXCR, TCRdb reprocessed the public reads and kept productive beta chains. CDR3 protein sequences are deduplicated, and each keeps its most common genes and DNA. What appears here as the V and J calls and clone size reflects TCRdb's work, not the paper's. The table for this sample lists 77,000 or so distinct CDR3 sequences; under 95% of them were counted only once. The ten top clones hold roughly 0.56% of the sample.

Relative to germline, V is 5 bases shorter and J is 4 bases shorter, with 4 bases between their ends. The CDR3 covers 11 residues, taking in both the cysteine and the phenylalanine. Only the CDR3 region is kept as DNA, spanning 33 bases read in frame from base 1. Peripheral blood CD8+ and CD4+ T cells from healthy donors, Susac syndrome patients and multiple sclerosis patients were profiled using high-throughput TCR beta sequencing. The Susac syndrome patients fulfilled recently defined diagnostic criteria for definite or probable disease. CD8+ TEMRA cells were enriched by FACS, while bulk CD8+ and CD4+ T cells were purified by magnetic negative isolation. Blood was collected in EDTA tubes and processed within 24 hours, with PBMCs isolated through density gradient centrifugation. PBMCs intended for TCR sequencing were cryopreserved in liquid nitrogen and were subsequently thawed in a 37 degrees C water bath. Purity of sorted or isolated CD4+, CD8+ and CD8+ TEMRA cells was at least 90%.

Overall results and qualifications from the work: No clonal expansion was detected in the CD4+ T cell repertoire of Susac syndrome patients. The TCR sequencing and HLA analysis was acknowledged to have included a relatively small number of individuals.

The sample comprised CD4+ T cells from PBMCs. The receptor was derived from a human donor with Susac syndrome. This chain is built from TRBV12-3 or TRBV12-4 and TRBJ2-3; the D gene lacks a confident call. In nucleotides, the sequence is TGTGCCAGCAGTACCCCAGATACGCAGTATTTT. This codes for CASSTPDTQYF.